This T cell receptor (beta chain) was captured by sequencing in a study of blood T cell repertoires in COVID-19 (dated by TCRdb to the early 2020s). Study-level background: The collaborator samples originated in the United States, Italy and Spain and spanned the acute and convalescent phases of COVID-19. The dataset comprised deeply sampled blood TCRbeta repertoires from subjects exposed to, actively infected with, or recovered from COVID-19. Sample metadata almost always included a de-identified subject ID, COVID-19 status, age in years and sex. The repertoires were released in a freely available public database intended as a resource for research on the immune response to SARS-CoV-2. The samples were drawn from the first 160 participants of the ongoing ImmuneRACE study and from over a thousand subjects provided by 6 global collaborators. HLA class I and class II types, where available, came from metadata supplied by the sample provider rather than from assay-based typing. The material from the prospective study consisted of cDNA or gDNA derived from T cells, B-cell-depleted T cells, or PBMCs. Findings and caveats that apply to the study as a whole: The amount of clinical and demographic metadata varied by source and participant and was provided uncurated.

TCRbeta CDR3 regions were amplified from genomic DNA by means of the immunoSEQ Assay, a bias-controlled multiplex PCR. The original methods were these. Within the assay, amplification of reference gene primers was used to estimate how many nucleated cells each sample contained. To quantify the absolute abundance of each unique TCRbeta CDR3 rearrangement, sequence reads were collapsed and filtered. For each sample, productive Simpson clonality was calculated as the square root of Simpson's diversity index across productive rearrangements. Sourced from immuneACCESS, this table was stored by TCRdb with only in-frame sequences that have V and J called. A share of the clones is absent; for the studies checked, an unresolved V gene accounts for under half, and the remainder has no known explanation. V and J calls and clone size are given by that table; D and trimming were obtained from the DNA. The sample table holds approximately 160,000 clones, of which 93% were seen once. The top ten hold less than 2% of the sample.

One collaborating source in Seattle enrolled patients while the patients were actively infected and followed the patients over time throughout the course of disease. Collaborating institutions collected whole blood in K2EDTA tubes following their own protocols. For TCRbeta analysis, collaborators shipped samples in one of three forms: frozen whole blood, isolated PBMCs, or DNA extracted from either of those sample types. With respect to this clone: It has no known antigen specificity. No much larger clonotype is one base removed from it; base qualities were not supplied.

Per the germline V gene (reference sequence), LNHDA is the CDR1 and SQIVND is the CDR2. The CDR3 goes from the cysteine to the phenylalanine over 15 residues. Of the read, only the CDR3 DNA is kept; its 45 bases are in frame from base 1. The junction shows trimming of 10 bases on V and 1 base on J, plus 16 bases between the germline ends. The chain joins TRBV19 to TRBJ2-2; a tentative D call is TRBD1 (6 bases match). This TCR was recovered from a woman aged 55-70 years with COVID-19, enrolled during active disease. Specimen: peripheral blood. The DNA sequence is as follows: TGTGCCACCCCCGCGACAGGCCTGAACACCGGGGAGCTGTTTTTT. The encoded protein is CATPATGLNTGELFF. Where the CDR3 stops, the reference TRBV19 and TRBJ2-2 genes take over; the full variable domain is DGGITQSPKYLFRKEGQNVTLSCEQNLNHDAMYWYRQDPGQGLRLIYYSQIVNDFQKGDIAEGYSVSREKKESFPLTVTSAQKNPTAFYLCATPATGLNTGELFFGEGSRLTVL.